What follows is one T cell receptor beta chain and its context. Its specificity is unknown. Time point denoted: pretreatment peripheral blood. V shed 4 bases, J shed 5 bases, and the junction held 9 bases outside the gene matches. Germline CDR1 and CDR2: MNHEY and SVGAGI. The CDR3 runs to 15 residues. This entry belongs to a study of PD-L1 blockade in urothelial cancer. In the study overall: Analyses used blood from 3 weeks (second dose) and 6 weeks after treatment start.

Study conclusions and caveats: Durable benefit accompanied greater 3-week expansion of tumor-associated blood clones.

Repertoires were generated with immunoSEQ multiplex PCR, while TCRdb's copy carries only in-frame clones and drops some. The table records 56,000 or so clones, less than 90% of them present only once. This chain connects TRBV6-5 to TRBJ2-7, with 9 positions matching TRBD1. The sequenced sample was PBMCs, obtained around atezolizumab (anti-PD-L1) treatment. The TCR originated in a man aged 65 to 79 with urothelial cancer. The CDR3: CASSSRQGGRDEQYF. CDR3 bases: TGTGCCAGCAGTTCGAGACAGGGGGGGAGGGACGAGCAGTACTTC.